This TCR beta chain was found in a study of blood T cell repertoires in COVID-19. Background on the study: Samples taken during acute and convalescent COVID-19 were collected in the United States, Italy and Spain. T cells, B-cell-depleted T cells, or PBMCs supplied cDNA or gDNA.

Under the authors' procedure: The authors estimated nucleated cell counts from reference gene primer amplification. The protocol was immunoSEQ multiplex PCR, while the TCRdb copy is restricted to in-frame clones and leaves out a portion. V, J and clone size derive from that table, while D and trimming were established from the DNA sequence. Here the sample spans some 130,000 clones, roughly 80% being singletons. Unmatched junction bases numbered 11, after V lost 0 bases and J lost 7 bases. Germline CDR1 reads SGHNT; CDR2 reads YENEEA. The CDR3 extends over 17 amino acids. The V and J genes are TRBV11-3 and TRBJ2-1; 8 bases map to TRBD2. What was sequenced was peripheral blood. This clonotype was obtained from a woman in her 30s who had recovered from COVID-19. CDR3 region: CASSLEAGEGIENEQFF. CDR3 in DNA: TGTGCCAGCAGCTTAGAAGCGGGAGAGGGGATTGAAAATGAGCAGTTCTTC. The full variable domain, with the rest looked up from reference TRBV11-3 and TRBJ2-1, is EAGVVQSPRYKIIEKKQPVAFWCNPISGHNTLYWYLQNLGQGPELLIRYENEEAVDDSQLPKDRFSAERLKGVDSTLKIQPAELGDSAVYLCASSLEAGEGIENEQFFGPGTRLTVL.